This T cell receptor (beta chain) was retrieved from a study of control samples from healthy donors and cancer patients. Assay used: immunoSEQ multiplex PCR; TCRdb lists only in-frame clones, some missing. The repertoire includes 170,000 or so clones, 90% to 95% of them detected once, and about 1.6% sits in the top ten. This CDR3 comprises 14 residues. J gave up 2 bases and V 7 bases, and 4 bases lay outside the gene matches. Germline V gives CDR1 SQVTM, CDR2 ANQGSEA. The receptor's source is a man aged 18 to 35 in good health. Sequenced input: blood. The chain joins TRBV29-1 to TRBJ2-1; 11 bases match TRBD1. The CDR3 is CSGKDRGPYNEQFF. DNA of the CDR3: TGCAGCGGCAAGGACAGGGGGCCCTACAATGAGCAGTTCTTC.